This T cell receptor beta chain comes out of a study of technical replicates of blood from a handful of donors (dated by TCRdb to the late 2010s). Remarks on this clone: The antigen it binds to is not known. No quality values exist for individual bases; no much larger clone is one base distant.

From the germline V gene (reference sequence), CDR1 is LNHDA and CDR2 is SQIVND. Including the terminal cysteine and phenylalanine, the CDR3 comprises 14 residues. Kept here is only the CDR3 DNA, which spans 42 bases and is read in frame from base 1. At the junction V is shortened by 3 bases and J by 4 bases, with 12 bases in between. To prepare the library, the immunoSEQ multiplex PCR assay was applied. The source is immuneACCESS, and TCRdb retained only in-frame sequences with V and J called. Part of the clones is not carried over; for the studies checked, unresolved V genes explain less than half of this, and the remainder is unexplained. The table for this sample lists roughly 100,000 clones; approximately 95% of them were counted only once. Together, the top ten hold approximately 0.22% of the sample.

The sample taken for sequencing was T cells isolated from PBMCs. This TCR was sampled from a human donor in good health. Recombination connected TRBV19 to TRBJ1-1; the D gene is not confidently resolved. Here is the DNA: TGTGCCAGTAGTATGAGGCCCGCGGGCACTGAAGCTTTCTTT. The translation is CASSMRPAGTEAFF.